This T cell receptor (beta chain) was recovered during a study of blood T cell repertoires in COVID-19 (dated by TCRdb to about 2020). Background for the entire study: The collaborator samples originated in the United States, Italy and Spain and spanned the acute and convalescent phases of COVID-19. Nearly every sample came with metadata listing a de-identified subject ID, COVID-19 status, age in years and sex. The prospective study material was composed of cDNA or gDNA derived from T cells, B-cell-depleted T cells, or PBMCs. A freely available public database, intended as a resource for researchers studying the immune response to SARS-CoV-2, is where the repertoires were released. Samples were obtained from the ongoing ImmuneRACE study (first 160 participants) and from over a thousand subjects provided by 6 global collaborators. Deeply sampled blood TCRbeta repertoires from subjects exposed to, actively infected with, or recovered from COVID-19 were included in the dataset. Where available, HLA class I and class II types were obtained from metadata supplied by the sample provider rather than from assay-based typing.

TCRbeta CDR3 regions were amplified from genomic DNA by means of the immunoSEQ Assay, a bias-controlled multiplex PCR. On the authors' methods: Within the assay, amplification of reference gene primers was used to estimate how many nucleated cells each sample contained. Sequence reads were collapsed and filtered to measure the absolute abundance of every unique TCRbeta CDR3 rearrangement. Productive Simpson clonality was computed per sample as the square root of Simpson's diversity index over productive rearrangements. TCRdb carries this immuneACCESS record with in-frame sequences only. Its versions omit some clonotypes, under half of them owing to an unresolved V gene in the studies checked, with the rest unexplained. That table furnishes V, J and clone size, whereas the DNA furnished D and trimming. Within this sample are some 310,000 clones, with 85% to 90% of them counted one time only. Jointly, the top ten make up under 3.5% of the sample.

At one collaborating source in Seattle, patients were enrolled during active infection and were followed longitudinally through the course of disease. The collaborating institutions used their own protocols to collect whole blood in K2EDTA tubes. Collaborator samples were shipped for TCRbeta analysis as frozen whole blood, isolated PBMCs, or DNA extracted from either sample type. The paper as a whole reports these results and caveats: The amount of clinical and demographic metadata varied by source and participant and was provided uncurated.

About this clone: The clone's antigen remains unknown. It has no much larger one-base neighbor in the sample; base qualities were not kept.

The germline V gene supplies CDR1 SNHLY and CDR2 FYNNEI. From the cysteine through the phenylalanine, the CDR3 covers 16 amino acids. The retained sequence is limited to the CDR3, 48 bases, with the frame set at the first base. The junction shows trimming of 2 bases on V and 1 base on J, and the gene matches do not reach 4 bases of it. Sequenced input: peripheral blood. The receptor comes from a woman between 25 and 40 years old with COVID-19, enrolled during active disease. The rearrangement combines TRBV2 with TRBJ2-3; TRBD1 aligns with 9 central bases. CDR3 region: CASSETRTGGTDTQYF. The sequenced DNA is TGTGCCAGCAGTGAAACTCGGACAGGGGGCACAGATACGCAGTATTTT.